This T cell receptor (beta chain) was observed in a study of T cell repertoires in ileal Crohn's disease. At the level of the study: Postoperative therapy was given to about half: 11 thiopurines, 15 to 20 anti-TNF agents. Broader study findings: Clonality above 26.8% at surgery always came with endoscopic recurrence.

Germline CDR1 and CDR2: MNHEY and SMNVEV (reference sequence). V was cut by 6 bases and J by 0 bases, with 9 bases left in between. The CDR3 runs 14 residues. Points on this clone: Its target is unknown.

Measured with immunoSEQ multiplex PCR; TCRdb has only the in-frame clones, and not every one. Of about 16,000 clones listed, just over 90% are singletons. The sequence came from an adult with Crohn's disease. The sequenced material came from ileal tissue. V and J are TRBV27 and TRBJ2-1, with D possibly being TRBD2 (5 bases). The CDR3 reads CASSPAGSYNEQFF. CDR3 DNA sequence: TGTGCCAGCAGCCCCGCGGGCTCCTACAATGAGCAGTTCTTC.